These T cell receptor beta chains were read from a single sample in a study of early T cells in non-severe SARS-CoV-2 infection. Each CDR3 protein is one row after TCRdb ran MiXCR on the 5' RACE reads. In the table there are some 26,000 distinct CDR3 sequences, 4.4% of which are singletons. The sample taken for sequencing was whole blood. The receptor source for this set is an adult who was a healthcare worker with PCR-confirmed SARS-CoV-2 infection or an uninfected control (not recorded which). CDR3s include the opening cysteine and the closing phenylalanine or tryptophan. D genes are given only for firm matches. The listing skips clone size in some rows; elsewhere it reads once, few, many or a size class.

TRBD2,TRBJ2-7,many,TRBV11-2,TGTGCCAGCAGCCTACGCAGGGCTAGCGGGGGGGGAGAGCAGTACTTC,CASSLRRASGGGEQYF
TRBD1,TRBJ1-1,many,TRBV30,TGTGCCTGGAAACAGGGGATGAACACTGAAGCTTTCTTT,CAWKQGMNTEAFF
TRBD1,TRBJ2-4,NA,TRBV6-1,TGTGCCAGCAGCTCTAACAGGGGCCTAGCCAAAAACATTCAGTACTTC,CASSSNRGLAKNIQYF
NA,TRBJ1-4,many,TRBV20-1,TGCAGTGCTAGAGATGTGCGGGGGCTCGGTAATAATGAAAAACTGTTTTTT,CSARDVRGLGNNEKLFF
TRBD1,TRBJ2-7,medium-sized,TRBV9,TGTGCCAGCAGCGTAGGTCCGGGACAGGAAAAAGGCGAGCAGTACTTC,CASSVGPGQEKGEQYF
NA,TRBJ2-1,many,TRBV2,TGTGCCAGCAGTGAAAACGGGAATGAGCAGTTCTTC,CASSENGNEQFF
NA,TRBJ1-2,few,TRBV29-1,TGCAGCGTTGAGGACCAGCCCTATGGCTACACCTTC,CSVEDQPYGYTF
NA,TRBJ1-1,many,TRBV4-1,TGCGCCAGCAGCCAGAACACAGGGAACACTGAAGCTTTCTTT,CASSQNTGNTEAFF
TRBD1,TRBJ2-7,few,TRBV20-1,TGCAGTGCTATTAGACAGGGCTACGAGCAGTACTTC,CSAIRQGYEQYF
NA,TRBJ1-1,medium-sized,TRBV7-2,TGTGCCAGCAGCTTGTCATCCACAGGGTCCACTGAAGCTTTCTTT,CASSLSSTGSTEAFF
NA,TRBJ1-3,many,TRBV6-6,TGTGCCAGCAGACCTAGGACCTCTGGAAACACCATATATTTT,CASRPRTSGNTIYF
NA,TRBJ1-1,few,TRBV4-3,TGCGCCAGCAGCCAAGATCGGGCAGCCTGGGTGAATGCTTTCTTT,CASSQDRAAWVNAFF
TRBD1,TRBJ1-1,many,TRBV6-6,TGTGCCAGCAGTTACTTCGGACAGGGTTGGACTGAAGCTTTCTTT,CASSYFGQGWTEAFF
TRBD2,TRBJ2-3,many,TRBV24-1,TGTGCCACCAGTGATTTTCGAGGACTAGCGGGGGAAGCTACAGATACGCAGTATTTT,CATSDFRGLAGEATDTQYF
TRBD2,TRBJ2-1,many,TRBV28,TGTGCCAGCAGTTTACGGGGGGGCGGGTACAATGAGCAGTTCTTC,CASSLRGGGYNEQFF
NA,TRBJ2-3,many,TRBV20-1,TGCAGTGCTGGAACCGGGACATTAATGGCAGATACGCAGTATTTT,CSAGTGTLMADTQYF
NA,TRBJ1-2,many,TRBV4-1,TGCGCCAGCAGCCACAGGGTTCATGGCTACACCTTC,CASSHRVHGYTF
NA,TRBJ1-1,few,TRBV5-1,TGCGTCAGCAGCTTGGTCATGAACACTGAAGCTTTCTTT,CVSSLVMNTEAFF
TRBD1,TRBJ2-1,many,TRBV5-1,TGCGCCAGCAGCTTGAGGGGACAGGGGGCGTTAGCCCAGAACAATGAGCAGTTCTTC,CASSLRGQGALAQNNEQFF
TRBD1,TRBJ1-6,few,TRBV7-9,TGTGCCTTAAGGACAGGGTCCTATAATTCACCCCTCCACTTT,CALRTGSYNSPLHF